This TCR beta chain appears in the sequencing data of a study of T cell repertoires in cytomegalovirus infection. At the level of the study: The authors relied on CMV epitopes, both recently identified HLA-C-restricted and well-studied HLA-B-restricted. It was the public TCR beta signatures that indicated both CMV infection and matching HLA type.

This clonotype was counted many times. Antigen unknown. One entry per CDR3 protein results from TCRdb running MiXCR on the reads. The sample lists 750,000 to 900,000 distinct CDR3 sequences, around 29% occurring once. Study findings and constraints: The cumulative frequency of public TCR beta families distinguished individuals who carried CMV together with the relevant HLA. What dominated the ex vivo response were HLA-C-restricted CMV-specific TCR beta clonotypes.

Germline lookup yields CDR1 SEHNR and CDR2 FQNEAQ (reference sequence). The CDR3 is 15 residues long. V was pared by 5 bases and J by 2 bases, with 3 bases of the junction left unmatched. The origin of this receptor is a human donor in good health (CMV status not recorded). Some clones in this sample may be carry-over from other donors' samples. The sample was cultured CD8+ T cells from PBMCs, taken from culture after CMV antigen stimulation. J is TRBJ2-6 and V is TRBV7-9, with TRBD1 identical over 7 bases. For the CDR3, the DNA is TGTGCCAGCAGCATAACAGGGGCTGGGGCCAACGTCCTGACTTTC. Translation: CASSITGAGANVLTF.